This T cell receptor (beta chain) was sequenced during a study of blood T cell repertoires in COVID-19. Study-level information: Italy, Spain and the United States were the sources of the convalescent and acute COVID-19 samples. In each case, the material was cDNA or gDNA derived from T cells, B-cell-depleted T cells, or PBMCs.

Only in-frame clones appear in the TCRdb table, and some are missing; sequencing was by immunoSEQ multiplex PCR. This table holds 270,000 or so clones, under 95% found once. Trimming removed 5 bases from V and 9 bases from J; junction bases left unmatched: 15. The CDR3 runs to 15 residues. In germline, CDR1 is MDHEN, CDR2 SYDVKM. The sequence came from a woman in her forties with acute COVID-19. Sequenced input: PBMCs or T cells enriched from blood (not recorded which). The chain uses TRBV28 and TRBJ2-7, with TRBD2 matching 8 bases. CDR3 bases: TGTGCCAGCAGTCGCCGGGGGGGCCTCCCTCCACGGCAGTACTTC. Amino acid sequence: CASSRRGGLPPRQYF.